The rows below give T cell receptor beta chains drawn from one sample of a study of blood T cell repertoires in COVID-19. This table comes from immunoSEQ multiplex PCR, and its TCRdb copy is limited to in-frame clones, with some not included. The data show 80,000 or so clones, with roughly 86% seen just once and around 2% held by the top ten. Specimen: peripheral blood. Receptor source: a woman aged 60 to 75 with acute or convalescent COVID-19. CDR3s include the opening cysteine and the closing phenylalanine or tryptophan. D genes are given only for firm matches. The listing skips clone size in some rows; elsewhere it reads once, few, many or a size class.

abundance: .
j_gene: TRBJ2-7
v_gene: TRBV5-4
d_gene: .
CDR3aa: CASSWAAGPSYEQYF
CDR3nt: TGTGCCAGCAGCTGGGCTGCGGGGCCCTCCTACGAGCAGTACTTC

abundance: .
j_gene: TRBJ2-1
v_gene: TRBV2
d_gene: .
CDR3aa: CASSRTGLADYNEQFF
CDR3nt: TGTGCCAGCAGTCGGACGGGCCTAGCCGATTACAATGAGCAGTTCTTC

abundance: .
j_gene: TRBJ2-5
v_gene: TRBV14
d_gene: .
CDR3aa: CASSSQETQYF
CDR3nt: TGTGCCAGCAGTAGTCAAGAGACCCAGTACTTC

abundance: .
j_gene: TRBJ2-1
v_gene: TRBV5-1
d_gene: .
CDR3aa: CASSLDGGSTYNEQFF
CDR3nt: TGCGCCAGCAGCTTGGATGGGGGCAGTACCTACAATGAGCAGTTCTTC

abundance: once
j_gene: TRBJ2-4
v_gene: TRBV5-1
d_gene: .
CDR3aa: CAREPGVGAKNIQYF
CDR3nt: TGCGCCAGGGAGCCAGGGGTGGGGGCCAAAAACATTCAGTACTTC

abundance: .
j_gene: TRBJ1-2
v_gene: TRBV11-2
d_gene: TRBD1
CDR3aa: CASSLDRGTGVNGYTF
CDR3nt: TGTGCCAGCAGCTTAGATAGAGGGACAGGGGTGAATGGCTACACCTTC

abundance: few
j_gene: TRBJ1-3
v_gene: TRBV7-2
d_gene: .
CDR3aa: CASSSGYHSSGNTIYF
CDR3nt: TGTGCCAGCAGCTCGGGGTACCACTCCTCTGGAAACACCATATATTTT

abundance: .
j_gene: TRBJ2-6
v_gene: TRBV18
d_gene: TRBD1
CDR3aa: CASSPGQGTPSGANVLTF
CDR3nt: TGTGCCAGCTCACCGGGACAGGGAACCCCCTCTGGGGCCAACGTCCTGACTTTC

abundance: few
j_gene: TRBJ1-1
v_gene: TRBV28
d_gene: .
CDR3aa: CASSLITVQSTEAFF
CDR3nt: TGTGCCAGCAGTTTAATTACAGTTCAATCCACTGAAGCTTTCTTT

abundance: .
j_gene: TRBJ2-3
v_gene: TRBV27
d_gene: TRBD2
CDR3aa: CASRGLAGKDTQYF
CDR3nt: TGTGCCAGCAGGGGACTAGCGGGAAAAGATACGCAGTATTTT

abundance: .
j_gene: TRBJ1-1
v_gene: TRBV28
d_gene: .
CDR3aa: CASRIGGRDTEAFF
CDR3nt: TGTGCCAGCAGAATAGGAGGGAGGGACACTGAAGCTTTCTTT

abundance: .
j_gene: TRBJ2-1
v_gene: TRBV7-2
d_gene: .
CDR3aa: CASSLIGTGSSYNEQFF
CDR3nt: TGTGCCAGCAGCTTAATCGGAACTGGGAGCTCCTACAATGAGCAGTTCTTC

abundance: .
j_gene: TRBJ1-1
v_gene: TRBV19
d_gene: TRBD1
CDR3aa: CASSPGQGAANTEAFF
CDR3nt: TGTGCCAGTAGTCCGGGACAGGGGGCGGCGAACACTGAAGCTTTCTTT

abundance: .
j_gene: TRBJ1-2
v_gene: TRBV29-1
d_gene: TRBD1
CDR3aa: CSVGGVDRGRYGYTF
CDR3nt: TGCAGCGTTGGTGGGGTCGACAGGGGGCGCTATGGCTACACCTTC

abundance: .
j_gene: TRBJ2-2
v_gene: TRBV6-5
d_gene: .
CDR3aa: CASSYRVVSTGELFF
CDR3nt: TGTGCCAGCAGTTATCGGGTGGTTTCCACCGGGGAGCTGTTTTTT

abundance: once
j_gene: TRBJ2-3
v_gene: TRBV5-6
d_gene: .
CDR3aa: CASSSGVLTDTQYF
CDR3nt: TGTGCCAGCAGCTCCGGGGTTCTCACAGATACGCAGTATTTT

abundance: .
j_gene: TRBJ2-2
v_gene: TRBV7-2
d_gene: .
CDR3aa: CASSFTGTTGELFF
CDR3nt: TGTGCCAGCAGCTTTACGGGAACCACCGGGGAGCTGTTTTTT

abundance: .
j_gene: TRBJ2-2
v_gene: TRBV28
d_gene: .
CDR3aa: CASSFEMNTGELFF
CDR3nt: TGTGCCAGCAGTTTCGAGATGAACACCGGGGAGCTGTTTTTT

abundance: .
j_gene: TRBJ2-5
v_gene: TRBV4-1
d_gene: TRBD1
CDR3aa: CASSPGGRILTRTGETQYF
CDR3nt: TGCGCCAGCAGCCCAGGGGGCAGGATACTAACAAGAACCGGGGAGACCCAGTACTTC

abundance: .
j_gene: TRBJ2-2
v_gene: TRBV18
d_gene: .
CDR3aa: CASSPSPSANTGELFF
CDR3nt: TGTGCCAGCTCACCAAGTCCCAGCGCGAACACCGGGGAGCTGTTTTTT

abundance: .
j_gene: TRBJ1-1
v_gene: TRBV7-9
d_gene: .
CDR3aa: CASSSYYNEAFF
CDR3nt: TGTGCCAGCAGCTCTTATTACAATGAAGCTTTCTTT

abundance: .
j_gene: TRBJ2-7
v_gene: TRBV21-1
d_gene: .
CDR3aa: CASSERENQIGQVYEQYF
CDR3nt: TGTGCCAGCAGCGAAAGGGAAAACCAAATCGGACAGGTCTACGAGCAGTACTTC

abundance: few
j_gene: TRBJ1-4
v_gene: TRBV10-3
d_gene: .
CDR3aa: CAISEGHNEKLFF
CDR3nt: TGTGCCATCAGTGAGGGACATAATGAAAAACTGTTTTTT

abundance: .
j_gene: TRBJ2-7
v_gene: TRBV18
d_gene: .
CDR3aa: CASSPRTGGDYEQYF
CDR3nt: TGTGCCAGCTCACCAAGGACAGGAGGGGACTACGAGCAGTACTTC

abundance: .
j_gene: TRBJ1-5
v_gene: TRBV19
d_gene: .
CDR3aa: CASNTKTAGGNQPQHF
CDR3nt: TGTGCCAGTAACACAAAGACAGCGGGAGGCAATCAGCCCCAGCATTTT

abundance: .
j_gene: TRBJ2-1
v_gene: TRBV7-3
d_gene: .
CDR3aa: CASSPDYNSYNEQFF
CDR3nt: TGTGCCAGCAGCCCTGACTACAACTCCTACAATGAGCAGTTCTTC

abundance: .
j_gene: TRBJ1-5
v_gene: TRBV3-1/TRBV3-2
d_gene: .
CDR3aa: CASSQGLSSNQPQHF
CDR3nt: TGTGCCAGCAGCCAAGGACTTTCTAGCAATCAGCCCCAGCATTTT

abundance: .
j_gene: TRBJ2-2
v_gene: TRBV9
d_gene: .
CDR3aa: CASSLRVPANTGELFF
CDR3nt: TGTGCCAGCAGCCTTCGGGTCCCCGCGAACACCGGGGAGCTGTTTTTT

abundance: .
j_gene: TRBJ1-5
v_gene: TRBV14
d_gene: .
CDR3aa: CASSQMGGNQPQHF
CDR3nt: TGTGCCAGCAGCCAGATGGGGGGGAATCAGCCCCAGCATTTT

abundance: .
j_gene: TRBJ2-7
v_gene: TRBV27
d_gene: TRBD1
CDR3aa: CASSLQGGTSYEQYF
CDR3nt: TGTGCCAGCAGTTTACAAGGGGGCACCTCCTACGAGCAGTACTTC

abundance: .
j_gene: TRBJ2-5
v_gene: TRBV19
d_gene: TRBD1
CDR3aa: CASKHQDRGQETQYF
CDR3nt: TGTGCCAGTAAGCACCAGGACAGGGGGCAAGAGACCCAGTACTTC

abundance: .
j_gene: TRBJ2-1
v_gene: TRBV11-2
d_gene: TRBD1
CDR3aa: CASSLSRDRGREQFF
CDR3nt: TGTGCCAGCAGTTTAAGCCGGGACAGGGGGCGTGAGCAGTTCTTC

abundance: .
j_gene: TRBJ1-3
v_gene: TRBV27
d_gene: .
CDR3aa: CASSLRPSGNTIYF
CDR3nt: TGTGCCAGCAGCCTCAGGCCCTCTGGAAACACCATATATTTT

abundance: .
j_gene: TRBJ2-1
v_gene: TRBV5-8
d_gene: TRBD1
CDR3aa: CASSLRGGQGRYYNEQFF
CDR3nt: TGTGCCAGCAGCTTGAGGGGGGGACAGGGAAGGTACTACAATGAGCAGTTCTTC

abundance: .
j_gene: TRBJ1-1
v_gene: TRBV19
d_gene: TRBD1
CDR3aa: CASTTGSLNTEAFF
CDR3nt: TGTGCCAGCACGACAGGGTCCCTGAACACTGAAGCTTTCTTT

abundance: once
j_gene: TRBJ1-5
v_gene: TRBV28
d_gene: .
CDR3aa: CASSTHGQSRQPQHF
CDR3nt: TGTGCCAGCAGTACCCACGGACAGTCAAGGCAGCCCCAGCATTTT

abundance: .
j_gene: TRBJ2-1
v_gene: TRBV28
d_gene: TRBD2
CDR3aa: CASRPSGSSYNEQFF
CDR3nt: TGTGCCAGCAGACCTAGCGGGAGCTCCTACAATGAGCAGTTCTTC

abundance: .
j_gene: TRBJ2-1
v_gene: TRBV28
d_gene: .
CDR3aa: CASRADNEQFF
CDR3nt: TGTGCCAGCAGGGCCGACAATGAGCAGTTCTTC

abundance: few
j_gene: TRBJ2-7
v_gene: TRBV7-2
d_gene: .
CDR3aa: CASSLQANSYEQYF
CDR3nt: TGTGCCAGCAGCTTACAAGCCAACTCCTACGAGCAGTACTTC

abundance: .
j_gene: TRBJ1-2
v_gene: TRBV7-2
d_gene: .
CDR3aa: CASSLDRRGSYGYTF
CDR3nt: TGTGCCAGCAGTTTAGACCGAAGAGGTAGCTATGGCTACACCTTC

abundance: .
j_gene: TRBJ1-2
v_gene: TRBV28
d_gene: .
CDR3aa: CASSPGGAGYGYTF
CDR3nt: TGTGCCAGCAGCCCGGGGGGTGCGGGCTATGGCTACACCTTC

abundance: .
j_gene: TRBJ2-2
v_gene: TRBV28
d_gene: TRBD2
CDR3aa: CASTTQRGGLFF
CDR3nt: TGTGCCAGTACTACGCAGCGGGGGGGTTTGTTTTTT

abundance: .
j_gene: TRBJ2-7
v_gene: TRBV3-1/TRBV3-2
d_gene: .
CDR3aa: CASSQGGRGYEQYF
CDR3nt: TGTGCCAGCAGCCAGGGTGGCAGGGGTTACGAGCAGTACTTC

abundance: .
j_gene: TRBJ1-1
v_gene: TRBV5-5
d_gene: TRBD1
CDR3aa: CASSFRGQSNTEAFF
CDR3nt: TGTGCCAGCAGCTTTAGGGGACAGTCGAACACTGAAGCTTTCTTT

abundance: .
j_gene: TRBJ2-1
v_gene: TRBV28
d_gene: .
CDR3aa: CASRPGYNEQFF
CDR3nt: TGTGCCAGCAGGCCGGGGTACAATGAGCAGTTCTTC

abundance: once
j_gene: TRBJ1-2
v_gene: TRBV12-3/TRBV12-4
d_gene: .
CDR3aa: CASSFQRVGYTF
CDR3nt: TGTGCCAGCAGTTTTCAGAGGGTTGGCTACACCTTC

abundance: .
j_gene: TRBJ1-1
v_gene: TRBV18
d_gene: .
CDR3aa: CASSPQAPGAFF
CDR3nt: TGTGCCAGCTCACCACAGGCGCCAGGGGCTTTCTTT

abundance: .
j_gene: TRBJ1-1
v_gene: TRBV5-1
d_gene: .
CDR3aa: CASRRVGSPSGAFF
CDR3nt: TGCGCCAGCCGCAGGGTGGGCTCTCCTAGCGGGGCTTTCTTT

abundance: .
j_gene: TRBJ2-5
v_gene: TRBV11-2
d_gene: .
CDR3aa: CASSPPTGWQETQYF
CDR3nt: TGTGCCAGCAGCCCACCTACAGGGTGGCAAGAGACCCAGTACTTC

abundance: .
j_gene: TRBJ2-7
v_gene: TRBV28
d_gene: .
CDR3aa: CASSSPSEKQYF
CDR3nt: TGTGCCAGCAGTTCCCCCTCTGAGAAGCAGTACTTC

abundance: .
j_gene: TRBJ2-1
v_gene: TRBV4-3
d_gene: .
CDR3aa: CASSQINGGEDYNEQFF
CDR3nt: TGCGCCAGCAGCCAGATAAACGGGGGAGAAGACTACAATGAGCAGTTCTTC

abundance: once
j_gene: TRBJ2-2
v_gene: TRBV9
d_gene: TRBD2
CDR3aa: CASSVEPWTSGRGAGELFF
CDR3nt: TGTGCCAGCAGCGTCGAACCCTGGACTAGCGGGAGGGGAGCCGGGGAGCTGTTTTTT

abundance: .
j_gene: TRBJ2-5
v_gene: TRBV7-6
d_gene: TRBD2
CDR3aa: CASSLLVAGVPETQYF
CDR3nt: TGTGCCAGCAGCTTATTAGTAGCGGGAGTCCCAGAGACCCAGTACTTC

abundance: .
j_gene: TRBJ1-2
v_gene: TRBV24-1
d_gene: .
CDR3aa: CATSDPQLYYGYTF
CDR3nt: TGTGCCACCAGTGATCCGCAACTTTACTATGGCTACACCTTC

abundance: .
j_gene: TRBJ2-7
v_gene: TRBV6-5
d_gene: TRBD1
CDR3aa: CASSPDRAREQYF
CDR3nt: TGTGCCAGCAGCCCGGACAGGGCTCGGGAGCAGTACTTC